This T cell receptor beta chain was sequenced in a study of OX40 agonist ivuxolimab in advanced cancers. The overall study: Eligibility rules accepted prior anti-PD-1, anti-PD-L1 or anti-CTLA-4 therapy, and 30% to 40% had some.

General study points: Relatively little clonal expansion, among the lowest observed, appeared in partial responders at 0.1-3.0 mg/kg. There were, on average, more expanded clones in CD8+ T cells than in CD4+.

Measured with immunoSEQ multiplex PCR; TCRdb has only the in-frame clones, and not every one. The sample shows some 40,000 clones, about 90% of them seen only once. As to this clone: Its matching antigen is unknown.

Germline assignment: CDR1 SGDLS and CDR2 YYNGEE. The CDR3 has 15 residues. Deletions cut 4 bases from V and 8 bases from J, with 19 bases between. Sampled blood was obtained at baseline, cycle 4 day 1, and cycle 7 day 1. The chain uses TRBV9 and TRBJ2-1; perhaps D is TRBD1 or TRBD2 (5 bases each). This TCR derives from an adult with an advanced solid tumor such as melanoma, head and neck, liver or kidney cancer. The source material was CD4+ or CD8+ T cells sorted from blood, sampled in a trial of the OX40 agonist ivuxolimab. The CDR3 bases are TGTGCCAGCAGCTACCGGGACGCCGAACGCGATGAGCAGTTCTTC. Protein product: CASSYRDAERDEQFF.